In its sample, the clone carrying this T cell receptor beta chain was seen a few times. Only in-frame clones appear in the TCRdb table, and some are missing; sequencing was by immunoSEQ multiplex PCR. The data contain about 88,000 clones, 60% to 80% of them singletons. These data come from a study of radiotherapy plus CTLA-4 blockade in lung cancer. Whole-study context: Patients showed objective responses in 15% to 20% of cases and disease control in just over 30%.

Germline CDR1 LNHDA, CDR2 SQIVND (reference sequence). Trimming removed 1 base at V and 3 bases at J, with 10 bases between. This CDR3 has 14 residues. This TCR derives from a human donor with non-small cell lung cancer that progressed on radiotherapy plus ipilimumab. This specimen was peripheral blood, taken from a patient treated with radiotherapy plus ipilimumab. The chain joins TRBV19 to TRBJ2-7; D unclear. The CDR3 DNA reads as TGTGCCAGTAGTATAGGGTTTCCGGACTACGAGCAGTACTTC. It encodes CASSIGFPDYEQYF.